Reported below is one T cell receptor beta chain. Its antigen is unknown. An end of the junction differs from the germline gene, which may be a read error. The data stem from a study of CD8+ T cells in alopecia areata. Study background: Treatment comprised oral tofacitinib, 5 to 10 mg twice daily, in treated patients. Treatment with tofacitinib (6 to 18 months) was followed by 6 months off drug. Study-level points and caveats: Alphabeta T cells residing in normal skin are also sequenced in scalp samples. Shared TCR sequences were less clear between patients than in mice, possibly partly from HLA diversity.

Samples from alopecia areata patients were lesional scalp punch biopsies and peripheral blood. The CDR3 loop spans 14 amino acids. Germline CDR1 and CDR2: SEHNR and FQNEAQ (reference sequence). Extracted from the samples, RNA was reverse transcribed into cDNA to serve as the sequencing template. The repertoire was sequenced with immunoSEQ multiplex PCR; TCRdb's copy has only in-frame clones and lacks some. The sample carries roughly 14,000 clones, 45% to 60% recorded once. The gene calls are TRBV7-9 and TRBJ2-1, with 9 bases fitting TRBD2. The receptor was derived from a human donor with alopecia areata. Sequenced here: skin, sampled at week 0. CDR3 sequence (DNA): TGTGCCAGCAGCATAGCGGGGGCTTACAATGGGCAGTTCTTC. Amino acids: CASSIAGAYNGQFF.